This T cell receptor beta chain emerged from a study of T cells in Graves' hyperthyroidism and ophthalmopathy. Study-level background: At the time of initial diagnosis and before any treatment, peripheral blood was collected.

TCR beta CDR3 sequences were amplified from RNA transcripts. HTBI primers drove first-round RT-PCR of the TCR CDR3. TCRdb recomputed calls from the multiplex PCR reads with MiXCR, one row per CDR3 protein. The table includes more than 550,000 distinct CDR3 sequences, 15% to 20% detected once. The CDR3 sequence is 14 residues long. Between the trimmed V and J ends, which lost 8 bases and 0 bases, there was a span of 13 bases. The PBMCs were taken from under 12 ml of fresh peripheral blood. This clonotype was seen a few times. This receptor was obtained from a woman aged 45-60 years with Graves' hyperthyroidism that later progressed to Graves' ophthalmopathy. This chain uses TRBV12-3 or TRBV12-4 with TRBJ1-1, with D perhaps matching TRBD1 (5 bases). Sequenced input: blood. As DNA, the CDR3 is TGTGCCAGCGGACCAGGGAGGATGAACACTGAAGCTTTCTTT. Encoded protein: CASGPGRMNTEAFF.